Sequencing of this TCR beta chain was carried out in a study of blood T cells in healthy people across ages. Alongside a J-beta primer mix, a sample-barcoded 5' primer served in a second PCR lasting about 7 to 12 cycles. Via MiXCR, TCRdb re-called the 5' RACE reads, giving one row per CDR3 protein. The profile shows some 750,000 distinct CDR3 sequences, approximately 22% of them singletons. In its sample, this clonotype was seen a few times. The germline gives CDR1 SNHLY, CDR2 FYNNEI. Trimming removed 6 bases from V and 3 bases from J; junction bases left unmatched: 7. The CDR3 has 15 residues. The receptor comes from a man between 65 and 85 years old in good health. Sequenced sample: blood. The V call is TRBV2, the J call TRBJ2-2, with 7 positions matching TRBD1. Here the CDR3 reads CASRPGTADTGELFF. The CDR3 DNA sequence: TGTGCCAGCAGACCAGGGACAGCGGACACCGGGGAGCTGTTTTTT. The variable domain in full, completed from reference TRBV2 and TRBJ2-2, reads EPEVTQTPSHQVTQMGQEVILRCVPISNHLYFYWYRQILGQKVEFLVSFYNNEISEKSEIFDDQFSVERPDGSNFTLKIRSTKLEDSAMYFCASRPGTADTGELFFGEGSRLTVL.